The clone carrying this T cell receptor (beta chain) was counted ten times or more. These data come from a study of early T cells in non-severe SARS-CoV-2 infection. Germline-derived CDR1 and CDR2 are SGHAT and FQNNGV. The CDR3 runs to 15 residues. V lost 4 bases, J lost 5 bases, and 15 bases lay in between. Each CDR3 protein is one row after TCRdb ran MiXCR on the 5' RACE reads. The sample includes about 69,000 distinct CDR3 sequences, approximately 9.5% of them seen just once. V usage is TRBV11-2 and J usage is TRBJ2-1; TRBD2 is a possible D gene (6 bases). The sequencing input was whole blood. This clonotype originated in an adult who was a healthcare worker with PCR-confirmed SARS-CoV-2 infection or an uninfected control (not recorded which). The CDR3 region has the DNA TGTGCCAGCAGCTCGCGACTAGTGCGTCACAATGAGCAGTTCTTC. Protein sequence: CASSSRLVRHNEQFF. Supplemented by reference TRBV11-2 and TRBJ2-1, the full variable domain reads EAGVAQSPRYKIIEKRQSVAFWCNPISGHATLYWYQQILGQGPKLLIQFQNNGVVDDSQLPKDRFSAERLKGVDSTLKIQPAKLEDSAVYLCASSSRLVRHNEQFFGPGTRLTVL.